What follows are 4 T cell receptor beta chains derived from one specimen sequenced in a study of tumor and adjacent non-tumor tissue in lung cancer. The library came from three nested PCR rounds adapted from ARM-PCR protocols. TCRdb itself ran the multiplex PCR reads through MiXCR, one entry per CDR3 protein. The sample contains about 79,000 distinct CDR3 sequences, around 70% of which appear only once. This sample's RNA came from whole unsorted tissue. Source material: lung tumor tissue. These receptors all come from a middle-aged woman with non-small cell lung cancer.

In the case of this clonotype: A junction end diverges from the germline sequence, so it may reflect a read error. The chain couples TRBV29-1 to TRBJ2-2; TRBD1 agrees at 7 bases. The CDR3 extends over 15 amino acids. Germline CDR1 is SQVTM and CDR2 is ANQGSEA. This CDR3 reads CSVEGRGCMSGELSF. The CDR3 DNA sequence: TGCAGCGTTGAGGGCAGGGGGTGTATGTCCGGGGAGTTGTCTTTT.

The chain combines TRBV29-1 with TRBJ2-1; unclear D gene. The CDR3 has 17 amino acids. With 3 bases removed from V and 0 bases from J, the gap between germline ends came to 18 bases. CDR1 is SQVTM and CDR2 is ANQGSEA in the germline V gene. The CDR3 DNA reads TGCAGCGTTGAGGAACCAGCTGGCACCAGCTCCTACAATGAGCAGTTCTTC. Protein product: CSVEEPAGTSSYNEQFF.

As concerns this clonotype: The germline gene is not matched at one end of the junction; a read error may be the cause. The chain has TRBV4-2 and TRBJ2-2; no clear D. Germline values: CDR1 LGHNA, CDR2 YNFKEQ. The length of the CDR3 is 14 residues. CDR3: CTSNQSLYTAELFF. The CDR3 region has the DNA TGTACCAGCAACCAAAGCTTATACACCGCGGAGCTGTTTTTT.

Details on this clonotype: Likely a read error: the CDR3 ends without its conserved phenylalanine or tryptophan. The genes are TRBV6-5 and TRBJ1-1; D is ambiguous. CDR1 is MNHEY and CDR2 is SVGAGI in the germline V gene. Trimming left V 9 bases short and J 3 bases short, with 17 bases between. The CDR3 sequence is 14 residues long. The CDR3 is CARSSLGWDTEAFC. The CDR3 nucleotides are TGTGCCAGGAGCAGCCTGGGATGGGACACTGAAGCTTTCTGT.